These 16 T cell receptor beta chains originate from one sample sequenced in a study of T cells in localized non-small cell lung cancer. Profiling relied on immunoSEQ multiplex PCR, and the TCRdb table lists in-frame clones only, not all of them. The sample lists 25,000 to 30,000 clones, 92% occurring once. The source material was peripheral blood mononuclear cells, sampled before any cancer treatment. The receptors were sampled from a woman between 40 and 69 years old with stage III lung adenocarcinoma.

The chain employs TRBV6-5 and TRBJ1-2; D might be TRBD1 (6 bases). In germline, CDR1 is MNHEY, CDR2 SVGAGI. This CDR3 region has 11 residues. V was clipped by 11 bases and J by 6 bases, with 13 bases between them. CDR3 coding DNA: TGTGCCGGAGGGGGTGGGGATGGCTACACCTTC. Amino acids: CAGGGGDGYTF.

The chain combines TRBV2 with TRBJ2-3; D unresolved. The germline V gene encodes CDR1 SNHLY and CDR2 FYNNEI. The CDR3 consists of 15 residues. V dropped 1 base and J dropped 0 bases, with 8 bases sitting between them. The CDR3 bases are TGTGCCAGCAGTGAAGGCGCACCTAGCACAGATACGCAGTATTTT. The encoded protein is CASSEGAPSTDTQYF.

The chain has TRBV7-9 and TRBJ1-1; no definite D call. This CDR3 has 12 residues. V was clipped by 6 bases and J by 1 base, with 6 bases between them. Germline CDR1 reads SEHNR; CDR2 reads FQNEAQ (reference sequence). This chain's CDR3 is CASSTPNTEAFF. CDR3 DNA sequence: TGTGCCAGCAGTACACCGAACACTGAAGCTTTCTTT.

The rearrangement links TRBV27 to TRBJ2-5; a possible D gene is TRBD2 (7 bases). Trimming took 5 bases from V and 5 from J, leaving 18 bases between them. The germline gives CDR1 MNHEY, CDR2 SMNVEV (reference sequence). The CDR3 extends over 15 amino acids. CDR3 nucleotide sequence: TGTGCCAGCAGTCATTGGACTAGGGGGGGGGAGACCCAGTACTTC. Its protein is CASSHWTRGGETQYF.

This sequence joins TRBV6-5 and TRBJ1-2; 12 bases match TRBD1. CDR1 and CDR2 (germline): MNHEY, SVGAGI. The CDR3 loop spans 15 amino acids. With V trimmed by 6 bases and J by 4 bases, 6 bases remained unmatched. In nucleotides, the CDR3 is TGTGCCAGCAGCCAGGGGACAGGGGGCATCTATGGCTACACCTTC. Its protein product is CASSQGTGGIYGYTF.

The chain recombines TRBV7-2 with TRBJ2-7, with TRBD1 as a possible D gene (6 bases). The CDR3 extends over 13 amino acids. The V end was cut by 2 bases, the J end by 6 bases, with 11 bases between. CDR1 is SGHTA, CDR2 FQGNSA, per germline. The DNA of the CDR3 is TGTGCCAGCAGCTTACGCCTCAGGGGCGAGCAGTACTTC. This codes for CASSLRLRGEQYF. Full variable domain (missing parts from reference TRBV7-2 and TRBJ2-7): GAGVSQSPSNKVTEKGKDVELRCDPISGHTALYWYRQSLGQGLEFLIYFQGNSAPDKSGLPSDRFSAERTGGSVSTLTIQRTQQEDSAVYLCASSLRLRGEQYFGPGTRLTVT.

In its sample, this clone was seen a few times. Different DNA sequences within this sample yield the same CDR3. The chain uses TRBV7-8 and TRBJ2-7; D is possibly TRBD1 (6 bases). The germline V gene has CDR1 SGHVS and CDR2 FQNEAQ. Trimming pared 5 bases from V and 0 bases from J, leaving 17 bases between. CDR3 length: 16 amino acids. The CDR3 loop is CASSLTTGTRSYEQYF. CDR3 bases: TGTGCCAGCAGCCTCACGACAGGTACGCGCTCCTACGAGCAGTACTTC.

The chain carries TRBV10-1 and TRBJ2-2; D possibly corresponds to TRBD2 (6 bases). This CDR3 region has 16 residues. Germline V gene data show CDR1 as WNHNN and CDR2 as SYGVQD (reference sequence). V shed 3 bases and J shed 5 bases, with 16 bases lying between them. In DNA form, the CDR3 reads TGCGCCAGCAGTGAATCGGGACTTCTTGGGACCGGGGAGCTGTTTTTT. It encodes CASSESGLLGTGELFF.

The chain combines TRBV28 with TRBJ1-1; tentatively, D is TRBD1 (5 bases). The CDR3 runs 15 residues. Germline V gene data show CDR1 as MDHEN and CDR2 as SYDVKM. V lost 2 bases and J lost 0, with 10 bases in between. The CDR3 DNA follows: TGTGCCAGCAGTTTACCTCCAGGGATGAACACTGAAGCTTTCTTT. Translating it yields CASSLPPGMNTEAFF.

The chain combines TRBV4-1 with TRBJ2-7, with 9 nucleotides matching TRBD1. The V segment lost 0 bases and the J segment 5 bases; nucleotides outside the gene matches: 5. Germline V lookup: CDR1 MGHRA, CDR2 YSYEKL. The CDR3 runs 15 residues. CDR3 protein: CASSQDWRTGDEQYF. Here the CDR3 DNA reads TGCGCCAGCAGCCAAGATTGGAGGACAGGGGACGAGCAGTACTTC.

This clone was picked up a small number of times. The chain joins TRBV7-8 to TRBJ2-1, with D uncertain. V was shortened by 4 bases and J by 0 bases, with 13 bases between the two germline ends. The CDR3 runs 16 residues. CDR1 and CDR2 (germline): SGHVS, FQNEAQ. The CDR3 protein is CASSSNRGGSYNEQFF. CDR3 nucleotides: TGTGCCAGCAGCTCGAACAGAGGTGGCTCCTACAATGAGCAGTTCTTC.

This clone was picked up one time. V and J are TRBV4-1 and TRBJ2-1; D uncertain. This CDR3 has 13 amino acids. Germline V gene data show CDR1 as MGHRA and CDR2 as YSYEKL. Trimming removed 1 base from V and 10 bases from J, with 11 bases in between. The DNA of the CDR3 is TGCGCCAGCAGCCAAGCGCAGTCAATAGAGCAGTTCTTC. Protein product: CASSQAQSIEQFF.

The rearrangement uses TRBV6-1 and TRBJ1-2, with D possibly TRBD1 on 5 matching bases. V was clipped by 8 bases and J by 6 bases, with 10 bases between them. Germline CDR1 MNHNS, CDR2 SASEGT. This CDR3 is 11 amino acids long. The CDR3 is CASGQGHGYTF. Written as DNA, the CDR3 is TGTGCCAGCGGGCAGGGACATGGCTACACCTTC.

This sequence joins TRBV10-3 and TRBJ2-1; 8 positions agree with TRBD2. J lost 2 bases, V lost 6 bases, and 3 bases had no gene match. Germline lookup yields CDR1 ENHRY and CDR2 SYGVKD. The CDR3 totals 14 residues. The CDR3 sequence: CAIRELAAYNEQFF. CDR3 DNA sequence: TGTGCCATCAGAGAACTAGCGGCCTACAATGAGCAGTTCTTC.

This rearrangement joins TRBV28 to TRBJ2-7; TRBD2 matches 10 bases. J lost 6 bases, V lost 5 bases, and 10 bases had no gene match. CDR1 MDHEN and CDR2 SYDVKM come from the germline V gene. The CDR3 extends over 15 amino acids. DNA for the CDR3: TGTGCCAGCAGTCCTACGTATAGCGGGAGGCGCGAGCAGTACTTC. Translating it yields CASSPTYSGRREQYF.

The rearrangement uses TRBV29-1 and TRBJ2-2; possible D gene TRBD1, 6 bases. Germline V gives CDR1 SQVTM, CDR2 ANQGSEA. The V end was cut by 6 bases, the J end by 3 bases, with 11 bases between. This CDR3 region has 13 residues. The DNA of the CDR3 is TGCAGCGTGGGACAAGAGTACACCGGGGAGCTGTTTTTT. It codes for CSVGQEYTGELFF.